What follows are 29 T cell receptor beta chains derived from one specimen sequenced in a study of molecular identifiers for immune sequencing clone quantification. TCRdb re-derived calls from the PCR reads in MiXCR, one entry per CDR3 protein. The data contain 460,000 or so distinct CDR3 sequences, about 25% of them singletons. The source material was naive CD8+ T cells from blood, with Jurkat cell RNA spiked in. Subset noted: FACS-sorted CD8+CD4-CCR7+CD45RA+ naive T cells. The receptor source for this set is a human donor in good health. Some libraries in this study had Jurkat cell RNA spiked in.

With respect to this clonotype: A single base separates this from a much larger clone, so it may be a read error. The chain carries TRBV5-4 and TRBJ2-7; maybe TRBD1 (6 bases). The germline V gene has CDR1 SGHNT and CDR2 YYREEE (reference sequence). Trimming took 4 bases from V and 0 from J, leaving 11 bases between them. This CDR3 has 14 amino acids. As DNA, the CDR3 is TGTGCCAGCAGCGGAGCGGACAGCTCCTACGAGCAGTACTTC. Translated, it gives CASSGADSSYEQYF.

V is TRBV12-3 or TRBV12-4 and J is TRBJ1-5, with 7 bases matching TRBD1. V lost 6 bases to trimming and J lost 0 bases; unmatched junction nucleotides: 8. The CDR3 is 16 amino acids. The CDR3 region is CASSTDRANSNQPQHF. The CDR3 nucleotides are TGTGCCAGCAGCACAGACAGGGCTAATAGCAATCAGCCCCAGCATTTT.

The V gene is TRBV30, the J gene TRBJ1-1, with 7 bases identical to TRBD1. This CDR3 has 13 residues. J gave up 7 bases and V 5 bases, and 10 bases lay outside the gene matches. Germline V lookup: CDR1 GTSNPN, CDR2 SVGIG (reference sequence). This CDR3 reads CAWERDRELEAFF. The CDR3 nucleotides are TGTGCCTGGGAGAGAGACAGGGAACTTGAAGCTTTCTTT.

This clonotype was seen at least ten times. This chain links TRBV28 with TRBJ2-3, with D possibly being TRBD2 (6 bases). The CDR3 is 14 residues long. V gave up 3 bases and J gave up 3 bases, with 10 bases separating them. Per germline, CDR1 MDHEN and CDR2 SYDVKM. CDR3 protein: CASSLIRETDTQYF. In DNA form, the CDR3 reads TGTGCCAGCAGTTTGATACGGGAGACAGATACGCAGTATTTT.

Concerning this clonotype itself: The junction departs from germline at one end; a sequencing error may be responsible. V gene TRBV6-2 or TRBV6-3 combines with J gene TRBJ2-2, with 12 bases matching TRBD2. The CDR3 has 19 amino acids. Germline CDR1 and CDR2: MNHEY and SVGEGT. CDR3 sequence: CASSHSGLAGIRGTGELFF. CDR3 in DNA: TGTGCCAGCAGTCACTCGGGACTAGCGGGTATACGAGGCACCGGGGAGCTGTTTTTT.

The genes are TRBV5-1 and TRBJ2-1; 13 bases agree with TRBD2. Germline values: CDR1 SGHRS, CDR2 YFSETQ. This CDR3 is 15 amino acids long. The CDR3 bases are TGCGCAGCAGCCCAGACTAGCGGGAGGTCGGGTGAGCAGTTCTTC. It codes for CAAAQTSGRSGEQFF.

This clonotype turned up a few times. The CDR3 is CASSVEGSGEETQYF. The CDR3 nucleotides are TGTGCCAGCAGCGTAGAAGGTAGCGGGGAGGAGACCCAGTACTTC. This chain joins TRBV9 and TRBJ2-5; 8 bases are shared with TRBD2. The CDR3 is 15 amino acids. Germline assignment: CDR1 SGDLS and CDR2 YYNGEE. Trimming cost V 0 bases and J 5 bases; bases outside gene matches: 6.

The J gene is TRBJ1-2, the V gene TRBV12-3 or TRBV12-4; D might be TRBD1 (5 bases). The V gene lost 7 bases and the J gene lost 8 bases, with 11 bases spanning the gap. The CDR3 totals 11 residues. The CDR3 region has the DNA TGTGCCAGCAAAGGGGTCCTGGGCTACACCTTC. It specifies CASKGVLGYTF.

This chain links TRBV2 with TRBJ2-1, with D tentatively TRBD2 (5 bases). V was trimmed by 7 bases and J by 11 bases, leaving 18 bases between them. Per the germline V gene, CDR1 is SNHLY and CDR2 is FYNNEI. The CDR3 has 13 amino acids. The CDR3 DNA is TGTGCCAGCACCGACGGGGTACTTGGTAAGCAGTTCTTC. Protein sequence: CASTDGVLGKQFF.

In DNA, the CDR3 is TGTGCCAGCAGCTTAAATATCGGACCGGACTCCTACGAGCAGTACTTC. This translates into CASSLNIGPDSYEQYF. V gene TRBV7-9 combines with J gene TRBJ2-7; D remains unclear. With 2 bases removed from V and 0 bases from J, the gap between germline ends came to 14 bases. The germline V gene has CDR1 SEHNR and CDR2 FQNEAQ (reference sequence). The CDR3 has 16 amino acids.

The chain couples TRBV6-5 to TRBJ2-7, with D perhaps TRBD1 (6 bases). V was trimmed by 5 bases and J by 2 bases, leaving 16 bases between them. Per germline, CDR1 MNHEY and CDR2 SVGAGI. This CDR3 has 15 residues. The CDR3, as DNA: TGTGCCAGCAGTACTCCCTCGACAGGCGCCTACGAGCAGTACTTC. It codes for CASSTPSTGAYEQYF.

V gene TRBV30 combines with J gene TRBJ2-7; D is ambiguous. V was pared by 5 bases and J by 7 bases, with 12 bases between. This CDR3 has 11 residues. Germline V gene sequence: CDR1 GTSNPN, CDR2 SVGIG (reference sequence). The DNA of the CDR3 is TGTGCCTGGGTGGCTGGGGATGAGCAGTACTTC. It codes for CAWVAGDEQYF.

In its sample, this clonotype was seen many times. The V and J genes are TRBV28 and TRBJ1-5; D is possibly TRBD1 (6 bases). Between the trimmed V and J ends, which lost 3 bases and 6 bases, there was a span of 9 bases. The germline gives CDR1 MDHEN, CDR2 SYDVKM. The CDR3 runs 13 residues. CDR3 region: CASSLGAGQPQHF. The DNA for the CDR3 is TGTGCCAGCAGTTTGGGGGCCGGTCAGCCCCAGCATTTT.

This clonotype turned up a few times. V and J are TRBV19 and TRBJ1-5, with a weak D call TRBD1 (5 bases). The CDR3 has 16 residues. Deletions cut 0 bases from V and 4 bases from J, with 13 bases between. CDR1 is LNHDA and CDR2 is SQIVND in the germline V gene (reference sequence). For the CDR3, the DNA is TGTGCCAGTAGTATAGATTCAGGGTCTATTAATCAGCCCCAGCATTTT. Protein product: CASSIDSGSINQPQHF.

The gene calls are TRBV12-3 or TRBV12-4 and TRBJ2-3; 7 nucleotides line up with TRBD2. Trimming cost V 1 base and J 4 bases; bases outside gene matches: 5. The CDR3 totals 15 residues. The CDR3 reads CASSLVTGRADTQYF. Written as DNA, the CDR3 is TGTGCCAGCAGTTTAGTGACGGGGAGGGCAGATACGCAGTATTTT.

This clonotype was counted ten times or more. The rearrangement joins TRBV29-1 to TRBJ2-7; a weak D match, TRBD2 (6 bases). The V gene's germline CDR1 is SQVTM and CDR2 ANQGSEA. The CDR3 runs 12 residues. V was pared by 0 bases and J by 6 bases, with 9 bases between. The CDR3 DNA reads TGCAGCGTTGAAGATTGGAGGGGCGAGCAGTACTTC. Residues: CSVEDWRGEQYF.

To note about this clonotype: A read error is possible here, since a much larger clone lies one base away. The gene calls are TRBV6-6 and TRBJ1-1, with D maybe TRBD1 (5 bases). Germline-derived CDR1 and CDR2 are MNHNY and SVGAGI (reference sequence). The CDR3 has 15 amino acids. CDR3 DNA sequence: TGTGCCAGCAGTCGCCTCCCCGGGGCGAACACTGAAGCTCTCTTT. It translates to CASSRLPGANTEALF.

This clonotype came up once. J is TRBJ1-6 and V is TRBV4-1; D is unclear. The CDR3 sequence is 17 residues long. In germline, CDR1 is MGHRA, CDR2 YSYEKL. The V end was cut by 0 bases, the J end by 9 bases, with 18 bases between. CDR3 bases: TGCGCCAGCAGCCAAGATCCCGGTAAAGGGTTCATTTCACCCCTCCACTTT. Its protein product is CASSQDPGKGFISPLHF.

As regards this clonotype: A clone one base away is much larger, so this may be a read error. V and J are TRBV14 and TRBJ1-3, with TRBD1 matching over 12 bases. The CDR3 extends over 15 amino acids. The germline V gene encodes CDR1 SGHDN and CDR2 FVKESK. CDR3 in amino acids: CASSRGQGAGNTVYF. The CDR3 region has the DNA TGTGCCAGCAGCCGGGGACAGGGGGCAGGAAACACCGTATATTTT.

This clonotype turned up a few times. The rearrangement joins TRBV4-1 to TRBJ1-3, with D hard to call. The V gene's germline CDR1 is MGHRA and CDR2 YSYEKL. V gave up 0 bases and J gave up 16 bases, with 13 bases separating them. The CDR3 has 12 residues. Written as DNA, the CDR3 is TGCGCCAGCAGCCAAGATTTCAGGCACTGCTATTTT. This sequence encodes CASSQDFRHCYF.

This clonotype came up many times. This rearrangement joins TRBV7-6 to TRBJ1-1; possibly TRBD1 for D (6 bases). V was shortened by 5 bases and J by 6 bases, with 16 bases between the two germline ends. This CDR3 spans 14 amino acids. CDR1 and CDR2 (germline): SGHVS, FNYEAQ. This chain's CDR3 is CASSPRAGAAEAFF. CDR3 DNA sequence: TGTGCCAGCAGCCCCAGGGCGGGGGCCGCTGAAGCTTTCTTT. The variable domain in full, with the rest retrieved from reference TRBV7-6 and TRBJ1-1, is GAGVSQSPRYKVTKRGQDVALRCDPISGHVSLYWYRQALGQGPEFLTYFNYEAQQDKSGLPNDRFSAERPEGSISTLTIQRTEQRDSAMYRCASSPRAGAAEAFFGQGTRLTVV.

This clonotype was detected only a few times. The CDR3 loop reads CATSIATGTYKEGTTDTQYF. Here the CDR3 DNA reads TGTGCCACCAGCATCGCAACCGGGACATACAAAGAGGGCACCACAGATACGCAGTATTTT. This sequence joins TRBV15 and TRBJ2-3; tentative D call: TRBD1 (6 bases). V was trimmed by 4 bases and J by 2 bases, leaving 28 bases between them. In germline, CDR1 is LNHNV, CDR2 YYDKDF (reference sequence). The CDR3 has 20 amino acids.

Note on this clonotype: A much larger clonotype is one base distant, so this may be a read error. The chain couples TRBV6-5 to TRBJ2-5; 9 bases map to TRBD2. The length of the CDR3 is 15 residues. The ends lost 6 bases at V and 4 bases at J; junction bases unmatched: 9. From germline, CDR1 is MNHEY and CDR2 SVGAGI. CDR3 bases: TGTGCCAGCAGGTCCCCAGCGGGAGGTCCAGAGACCCAGTACTTC. Its protein product is CASRSPAGGPETQYF.

This chain uses TRBV20-1 with TRBJ2-7; either TRBD1 or TRBD2 may fit D (5 bases each). This CDR3 comprises 12 residues. V was cut by 6 bases and J by 7 bases, with 16 bases left in between. Germline V gives CDR1 DFQATT, CDR2 SNEGSKA (reference sequence). The DNA for the CDR3 is TGCAGTGCCAACCTTATTGGGGGAGAGCAGTACTTC. It specifies CSANLIGGEQYF.

The chain has TRBV9 and TRBJ1-1, with 7 bases that match TRBD1. V shed 3 bases, J shed 2 bases, and the junction held 10 bases outside the gene matches. The CDR3 covers 16 residues. The germline V gene has CDR1 SGDLS and CDR2 YYNGEE. This CDR3 is CASSDAPGQINTEAFF. The CDR3 region has the DNA TGTGCCAGCAGCGATGCCCCGGGACAGATAAACACTGAAGCTTTCTTT. Using reference TRBV9 and TRBJ1-1 for the parts outside the CDR3, the full variable domain is DSGVTQTPKHLITATGQRVTLRCSPRSGDLSVYWYQQSLDQGLQFLIQYYNGEERAKGNILERFSAQQFPDLHSELNLSSLELGDSALYFCASSDAPGQINTEAFFGQGTRLTVV.

Note on this clonotype: One base away lies a much larger clone, so this may be a sequencing read error. The chain is built from TRBV9 and TRBJ2-3; 7 bases are a match to TRBD2. Germline CDR1 reads SGDLS; CDR2 reads YYNGEE. CDR3 length equals 15 residues. With V trimmed by 3 bases and J by 6 bases, 10 bases remained unmatched. CDR3 region: CASSAQVGGADTQYF. The DNA of the CDR3 is TGTGCCAGCAGCGCCCAAGTGGGAGGGGCGGATACGCAGTATTTT.

This clonotype was detected a few times. As DNA, the CDR3 is TGTGCCAGCAGCCAAACTAGCGGGGGGCGCACAGATACGCAGTATTTT. Protein: CASSQTSGGRTDTQYF. The chain links TRBV3-1 to TRBJ2-3; 12 bases match TRBD2. J gave up 1 base and V 2 bases, and 1 base lay outside the gene matches. Germline CDR1 is LGHDT and CDR2 is YNNKEL (reference sequence). The CDR3 runs 16 residues.

The rearrangement uses TRBV12-3 or TRBV12-4 and TRBJ2-5, with 7 nucleotides matching TRBD1. Germline trimming cut 8 bases from V and 5 bases from J; bases unmatched to any gene: 8. This CDR3 contains 13 residues. CDR3 DNA sequence: TGTGCCAGCGGTCCTACAGGGGTTGAGACCCAGTACTTC. Amino acid sequence: CASGPTGVETQYF.

Concerning this clonotype: This clone may be a read error of a much larger clone one base away. This CDR3 is missing its conserved last phenylalanine or tryptophan, likely due to a read error. The chain carries TRBV12-3 or TRBV12-4 and TRBJ2-7; D may be TRBD1 or TRBD2 (6 bases each). V was clipped by 0 bases and J by 1 base, with 19 bases between them. This CDR3 is built from 18 residues. CDR3 residues: CASSLAVGGQSASYEQYL. In DNA, the CDR3 is TGTGCCAGCAGTTTAGCCGTCGGGGGCCAAAGCGCGTCCTACGAGCAGTACCTC.